The 15 T cell receptor beta chains reported below all come from one sample, sequenced in a study of T cells after posttransplantation cyclophosphamide. A marrow graft followed busulfan-fludarabine conditioning, with cyclophosphamide on days +3 and +4. Sequenced by immunoSEQ multiplex PCR; TCRdb stores in-frame clones only, minus some. The sample holds about 40,000 clones, roughly 88% seen once. The sequenced sample was PBMCs, obtained 55 to 70 days after allogeneic stem cell transplant with posttransplant cyclophosphamide. The receptors stem from a male patient aged 55-69 years who received an allogeneic stem cell transplant from a related donor and was CMV-positive. Some of the T cells may derive from the graft donor.

The gene calls are TRBV7-9 and TRBJ2-1; D is unresolved. The CDR3 runs to 14 residues. Germline V gene data show CDR1 as SEHNR and CDR2 as FQNEAQ (reference sequence). V lost 0 bases to trimming and J lost 10 bases, with 13 bases between them. The CDR3: CASSLAYGTSEQFF. The DNA for the CDR3 is TGTGCCAGCAGCTTAGCGTATGGCACCTCAGAGCAGTTCTTC.

The rearrangement joins TRBV7-4 to TRBJ2-3; 10 bases align to TRBD2. Trimming at V came to 2 bases and at J to 1 base, leaving 6 bases not matched to a gene. Germline-derived CDR1 and CDR2 are SGHVT and SQSDAQ. The CDR3 loop spans 17 amino acids. CDR3 DNA sequence: TGTGCCAGCAGCTTACAGCGGGGGGGCGGGGGCACAGATACGCAGTATTTT. This sequence encodes CASSLQRGGGGTDTQYF.

The chain couples TRBV19 to TRBJ1-2; 9 bases map to TRBD1. The trim removed 10 bases at V and 5 bases at J, leaving 8 bases unmatched. This CDR3 contains 13 residues. CDR1 is LNHDA and CDR2 is SQIVND in the germline V gene (reference sequence). The CDR3 DNA reads as TGTGCCACCACCCGGGACAGGGTGTATGGCTACACCTTC. Its protein is CATTRDRVYGYTF.

V is TRBV10-3 and J is TRBJ2-5; D might be TRBD1 (5 bases). Looked up from germline, CDR1 is ENHRY and CDR2 is SYGVKD. The CDR3 length is 13 residues. Trimming left V 10 bases short and J 2 bases short, with 14 bases between. The CDR3 reads CATKRQRQETQYF. CDR3 bases: TGTGCCACCAAACGACAGAGGCAAGAGACCCAGTACTTC.

This chain connects TRBV2 to TRBJ2-7, with no clear D. V lost 0 bases to trimming and J lost 0 bases, with 6 bases between them. CDR1 is SNHLY, CDR2 FYNNEI, per germline. This CDR3 has 14 residues. The CDR3 DNA reads TGTGCCAGCAGTGAAGCCCCCAGCTCCTACGAGCAGTACTTC. Its protein product is CASSEAPSSYEQYF.

The J gene is TRBJ2-5, the V gene TRBV29-1; D remains ambiguous. V lost 3 bases, J lost 5 bases, and 10 bases lay in between. Looked up from germline, CDR1 is SQVTM and CDR2 is ANQGSEA. The CDR3 consists of 12 residues. The CDR3 region is CSVDPAQETQYF. The DNA for the CDR3 is TGCAGCGTTGATCCCGCCCAGGAGACCCAGTACTTC.

The chain combines TRBV5-1 with TRBJ1-1, with TRBD1 matching 7 bases. This CDR3 contains 14 residues. Germline CDR1 reads SGHRS; CDR2 reads YFSETQ. V lost 6 bases and J lost 1; bases outside the gene matches: 6. The CDR3 DNA follows: TGCGCCAGCACCCGGACAGGATCGAACACTGAAGCTTTCTTT. The encoded protein is CASTRTGSNTEAFF.

This clone was seen a single time. Other DNA sequences in the same sample also yield this CDR3. The rearrangement joins TRBV6-1 to TRBJ2-5; 9 bases fit TRBD2. CDR1 and CDR2 from the germline V gene are MNHNS and SASEGT. The CDR3 extends over 19 amino acids. The J segment lost 6 bases and the V segment lost 0 bases, leaving 17 bases of the junction unmatched. CDR3 residues: CASSEAGVSLGTSRKTQYF. The CDR3 DNA follows: TGTGCCAGCAGTGAAGCGGGGGTGAGCCTCGGGACTAGCCGCAAGACCCAGTACTTC.

The chain is built from TRBV4-1 and TRBJ2-3; unclear D gene. Germline V gives CDR1 MGHRA, CDR2 YSYEKL. Trimming removed 1 base from V and 5 bases from J, with 7 bases in between. This CDR3 has 13 residues. CDR3 residues: CASSQGIGDTQYF. CDR3 sequence (DNA): TGCGCCAGCAGCCAAGGTATCGGAGATACGCAGTATTTT.

Only a few counts were recorded for this clone. DNA for the CDR3: TGTGCCAGCAGCTCGCAGGTGCTTGGAAACACCATATATTTT. Amino acids: CASSSQVLGNTIYF. The chain couples TRBV7-6 to TRBJ1-3; D uncertain. Germline CDR1 is SGHVS and CDR2 is FNYEAQ. CDR3 length: 14 amino acids. V shed 4 bases and J shed 3 bases, with 10 bases lying between them.

The J gene is TRBJ2-1, the V gene TRBV7-8; TRBD1 matches 8 bases. CDR1 is SGHVS and CDR2 is FQNEAQ in the germline V gene. The CDR3 extends over 16 amino acids. The ends lost 4 bases at V and 3 bases at J; junction bases unmatched: 8. Here the CDR3 DNA reads TGTGCCAGCAGCTCTTCTGGACAGGGATACTACAATGAGCAGTTCTTC. This encodes CASSSSGQGYYNEQFF.

V is TRBV7-9 and J is TRBJ1-5; D is undetermined. CDR3 length: 14 amino acids. Trimming cost V 3 bases and J 7 bases, with 13 bases left between them. Germline loops: CDR1 SEHNR, CDR2 FQNEAQ (reference sequence). The CDR3 nucleotides are TGTGCCAGCAGCTTTGGTTGGGGAGGGCAGCCCCAGCATTTT. Its translation: CASSFGWGGQPQHF. The full variable domain, its missing parts supplied by reference TRBV7-9 and TRBJ1-5, is DTGVSQNPRHKITKRGQNVTFRCDPISEHNRLYWYRQTLGQGPEFLTYFQNEAQLEKSRLLSDRFSAERPKGSFSTLEIQRTEQGDSAMYLCASSFGWGGQPQHFGDGTRLSIL.

The chain has TRBV7-2 and TRBJ2-7; D possibly corresponds to TRBD2 (5 bases). Per germline, CDR1 SGHTA and CDR2 FQGNSA. V was pared by 3 bases and J by 2 bases, with 8 bases between. CDR3 length: 13 amino acids. Here the CDR3 reads CASSFLATYEQYV. In DNA, the CDR3 is TGTGCCAGCAGCTTCCTAGCAACCTACGAGCAGTACGTC.

The chain joins TRBV7-9 to TRBJ1-2; maybe TRBD1 (5 bases). This CDR3 contains 14 residues. Germline V gives CDR1 SEHNR, CDR2 FQNEAQ (reference sequence). The germline V and J ends were trimmed by 5 bases and 6 bases, with 16 bases remaining between them. In nucleotides, the CDR3 is TGTGCCAGCAGCGCCACCAGGGTTACAGATGGCTACACCTTC. Its protein is CASSATRVTDGYTF. Full variable domain (outside the CDR3, taken from reference TRBV7-9 and TRBJ1-2): DTGVSQNPRHKITKRGQNVTFRCDPISEHNRLYWYRQTLGQGPEFLTYFQNEAQLEKSRLLSDRFSAERPKGSFSTLEIQRTEQGDSAMYLCASSATRVTDGYTFGSGTRLTVV.

The genes are TRBV23-1 and TRBJ1-2; D remains ambiguous. TRBV23-1 is an open reading frame whose function is uncertain. The CDR3 sequence is 15 residues long. Between the trimmed V and J ends, which lost 7 bases and 5 bases, there was a span of 20 bases. Here the CDR3 reads CASNRGQGNVYGYTF. For the CDR3, the DNA is TGCGCCAGCAACCGAGGGCAAGGAAACGTTTATGGCTACACCTTC.